This TCR beta chain appears in the sequencing data of a study of beta chain features in type 1 diabetes. Study-wide findings and caveats: Among patients with Type 1 diabetes, TCRB CDR3s were moderately but significantly shorter in every one of the four CD4+ subsets.

As regards this clone: Its antigen is unidentified.

The isolated RNA, all of it, was reverse transcribed, so expressed TCRB transcripts were what got sequenced. Profiling relied on immunoSEQ multiplex PCR, and the TCRdb table lists in-frame clones only, not all of them. Of around 280,000 clones in the sample, 15% were seen once. Blood was collected once per donor into heparin, averaging around 120 mL. Markers CD45RO/CCR7/CD25/CD127/CD95/CD27 served to sort CD4+ naive, central memory, regulatory and stem cell-like memory cells. Sequencing input: naive CD4+ T cells from blood. The origin of this receptor is a man aged 18 to 30 with type 1 diabetes.

The CDR3 nucleotides read TGTGCCAGCTCACCACTCGGGGTCGAGCAGTACTTC. It translates to CASSPLGVEQYF. This chain connects TRBV18 to TRBJ2-7; the D gene is possibly TRBD2 (5 bases). This CDR3 contains 12 residues. In germline, CDR1 is KGHSH, CDR2 LQKENI. With 1 base removed from V and 6 bases from J, the gap between germline ends came to 7 bases.